This T cell receptor beta chain came from a study of blood T cells in healthy people across ages. Study-level information: Template switching recovered approximately one barcoded beta molecule for every two T cells. General observations from the study: When set beside aged donors, long-lived donors presented more naive CD4+ cells and higher diversity.

Trimming took 4 bases from V and 5 from J, leaving 18 bases between them. The CDR3 runs to 16 residues. This clonotype was counted once. The antigen is not known. Given a much more abundant clone one base away, this may be a read error. The second PCR ran about 6 to 12 cycles with a sample-barcoded 5' primer and J-beta primers. Each cDNA molecule was tagged by a template-switch adaptor with 12 random nucleotides. TCRdb fed the 5' RACE reads into MiXCR, producing one record per CDR3 protein. This table holds approximately 810,000 distinct CDR3 sequences, approximately 35% found once. Sample: blood. The chain joins TRBV12-3 or TRBV12-4 to TRBJ1-5; D possibly corresponds to TRBD1 (5 bases). The sequence derives from a man younger than 35 in good health. The CDR3 nucleotides are TGTGCCAGCAGTTCAAGGATCCCAGGGAAAGATCAGCCCCAGCATTTT. It yields the protein CASSSRIPGKDQPQHF.